The entry below gives a single TCR beta chain sequence along with its context. The antigen is not known. Germline CDR1 reads SNHLY; CDR2 reads FYNNEI. The CDR3 length is 12 residues. V lost 2 bases, J lost 4 bases, and 5 bases lay in between. Extracted RNA was reverse transcribed into cDNA, the sequencing template. The data were produced by immunoSEQ multiplex PCR, yet TCRdb's version contains in-frame clones alone and is incomplete. The data show 200,000 to 250,000 clones, 55% to 70% seen once. Noted treatment: oral pan-JAK inhibitor, 5-10 mg twice daily. The sample belongs to a study of CD8+ T cells in alopecia areata. Notes on the study in general: Among the cells sequenced in scalp samples are also the resident alphabeta T cells of normal skin. In scalp, tofacitinib significantly decreased clonality and expanded CD8+ clones among the top 100. More clonal than normal scalp was lesional scalp, particularly alopecia totalis/universalis.

The chain is built from TRBV2 and TRBJ1-2, with unresolved D. This clonotype originated in a human donor with alopecia areata. Here the sequenced sample was CD4+ T cells sorted from blood, taken at week 4, from a patient treated with tofacitinib. The CDR3 region is CASSERSYGYTF. CDR3 sequence (DNA): TGTGCCAGCAGTGAACGGAGCTATGGCTACACCTTC.